One sample yielded the 13 T cell receptor beta chains listed below, sequenced in a study of blood T cell repertoires in COVID-19. Profiled with immunoSEQ multiplex PCR; TCRdb holds only in-frame clones, not every one. The sample holds over 85,000 clones, around 89% seen once. The sequencing input was peripheral blood. The receptors originated from a woman aged 50 to 60 with acute or convalescent COVID-19.

The chain employs TRBV24-1 and TRBJ2-6; maybe TRBD2 (6 bases). This CDR3 is built from 17 residues. V lost 6 bases and J 0 bases, leaving 14 bases between the germline ends. Germline CDR1 reads KGHDR; CDR2 reads SFDVKD. The CDR3 DNA reads as TGTGCCACCAGTCGGGGAGGACGGAACTCTGGGGCCAACGTCCTGACTTTC. This codes for CATSRGGRNSGANVLTF.

V and J are TRBV12-5 and TRBJ2-2; perhaps TRBD1 as D (6 bases). In germline, CDR1 is LGHNT, CDR2 FRNRAP. CDR3 size: 15 residues. V dropped 2 bases and J dropped 10 bases, with 17 bases sitting between them. DNA for the CDR3: TGTGCTAGTGGTTTGATCCAACAGGGTGTGGAGGAGCTGTTTTTT. Amino acid sequence: CASGLIQQGVEELFF. Full variable domain (remainder filled in from reference TRBV12-5 and TRBJ2-2): DARVTQTPRHKVTEMGQEVTMRCQPILGHNTVFWYRQTMMQGLELLAYFRNRAPLDDSGMPKDRFSAEMPDATLATLKIQPSEPRDSAVYFCASGLIQQGVEELFFGEGSRLTVL.

The V and J genes are TRBV5-1 and TRBJ2-3; 7 bases fit TRBD2. Looked up from germline, CDR1 is SGHRS and CDR2 is YFSETQ. The CDR3 extends over 14 amino acids. The V segment lost 4 bases and the J segment 4 bases; nucleotides outside the gene matches: 6. CDR3 protein: CASSRTGGSDTQYF. As DNA, the CDR3 is TGCGCCAGCAGCCGGACGGGAGGATCAGATACGCAGTATTTT.

V is TRBV27 and J is TRBJ2-7; 16 bases match TRBD2. The CDR3 loop spans 17 amino acids. Germline loops: CDR1 MNHEY, CDR2 SMNVEV (reference sequence). V lost 5 bases, J lost 7 bases, and 11 bases stayed unmatched. The DNA for the CDR3 is TGTGCCAGCAGTCCGGGGACTAGCGGGAGGGCCGAGGGGGAGCAGTACTTC. Translation gives CASSPGTSGRAEGEQYF.

The chain recombines TRBV30 with TRBJ2-5; 7 bases fit TRBD1. CDR3 length: 15 residues. J gave up 3 bases and V 3 bases, and 10 bases lay outside the gene matches. CDR1 is GTSNPN, CDR2 SVGIG, per germline (reference sequence). CDR3 in DNA: TGTGCCTGGAGCGCGGCCGGGACAGCAAAAGAGACCCAGTACTTC. Translated: CAWSAAGTAKETQYF. The full variable domain, rest sourced from reference TRBV30 and TRBJ2-5, is SQTIHQWPATLVQPVGSPLSLECTVEGTSNPNLYWYRQAAGRGLQLLFYSVGIGQISSEVPQNLSASRPQDRQFILSSKKLLLSDSGFYLCAWSAAGTAKETQYFGPGTRLLVL.

This rearrangement joins TRBV24-1 to TRBJ2-1, with TRBD2 identical over 13 bases. Germline V gives CDR1 KGHDR, CDR2 SFDVKD. V shed 7 bases, J shed 5 bases, and the junction held 7 bases outside the gene matches. There are 16 residues in the CDR3. CDR3 sequence (DNA): TGTGCCACCAGCCGCCGGGGACTAGCGGGAAACAATGAGCAGTTCTTC. Translation: CATSRRGLAGNNEQFF.

The V gene is TRBV29-1, the J gene TRBJ2-1, with D perhaps TRBD2 (5 bases). Looked up from germline, CDR1 is SQVTM and CDR2 is ANQGSEA. Between the trimmed V and J ends, which lost 4 bases and 6 bases, there was a span of 16 bases. There are 14 residues in the CDR3. The CDR3 nucleotides are TGCAGCGTTGCATCCGCCGGGGTGGGCAATGAGCAGTTCTTC. This codes for CSVASAGVGNEQFF.

The genes are TRBV19 and TRBJ1-5, with 9 positions matching TRBD1. From germline, CDR1 is LNHDA and CDR2 SQIVND (reference sequence). This CDR3 has 18 amino acids. With 10 bases clipped from V and 5 bases from J, the junction kept 21 bases outside the gene matches. CDR3 in amino acids: CATSPSKIQGATHQPQHF. The CDR3 coding sequence is TGTGCCACCTCCCCGTCCAAAATACAGGGGGCGACGCATCAGCCCCAGCATTTT. Full variable domain (missing parts from reference TRBV19 and TRBJ1-5): DGGITQSPKYLFRKEGQNVTLSCEQNLNHDAMYWYRQDPGQGLRLIYYSQIVNDFQKGDIAEGYSVSREKKESFPLTVTSAQKNPTAFYLCATSPSKIQGATHQPQHFGDGTRLSIL.

The chain is built from TRBV28 and TRBJ2-3; 8 positions agree with TRBD2. Trimming at V came to 3 bases and at J to 0 bases, leaving 2 bases not matched to a gene. The length of the CDR3 is 15 residues. The germline gives CDR1 MDHEN, CDR2 SYDVKM. The CDR3 is CASSFLAGSTDTQYF. As DNA, the CDR3 is TGTGCCAGCAGTTTTCTAGCGGGTAGCACAGATACGCAGTATTTT.

This clone has just one count. This chain joins TRBV5-1 and TRBJ2-1, with 8 bases lining up with TRBD1. Trimming at V came to 2 bases and at J to 7 bases, leaving 5 bases not matched to a gene. The CDR3 runs 14 residues. Germline CDR1 SGHRS, CDR2 YFSETQ. CDR3 loop: CASSFHHRGNEQFF. The CDR3 DNA is TGCGCCAGCAGCTTCCACCACAGGGGGAATGAGCAGTTCTTC. The full variable domain, rest sourced from reference TRBV5-1 and TRBJ2-1, is KAGVTQTPRYLIKTRGQQVTLSCSPISGHRSVSWYQQTPGQGLQFLFEYFSETQRNKGNFPGRFSGRQFSNSRSEMNVSTLELGDSALYLCASSFHHRGNEQFFGPGTRLTVL.

This clone was seen a single time. The chain is built from TRBV27 and TRBJ2-5; D might be TRBD2 (5 bases). The ends were cut back, 8 bases at V and 4 bases at J, with 17 bases in the middle. Germline lookup yields CDR1 MNHEY and CDR2 SMNVEV (reference sequence). The CDR3 length is 14 residues. The CDR3 coding sequence is TGTGCCAGCCGTGGGTCGAGGGCTCGAGAGACCCAGTACTTC. Translating gives CASRGSRARETQYF.

The chain is built from TRBV2 and TRBJ1-4; D is possibly TRBD1 (6 bases). Trimming shortened V by 7 bases and J by 0 bases, and 12 bases separated the two germline ends. CDR3 length equals 15 residues. Per germline, CDR1 SNHLY and CDR2 FYNNEI. CDR3 nucleotide sequence: TGTGCCAGCACCCTACAGGGCTCAACTAATGAAAAACTGTTTTTT. Protein sequence: CASTLQGSTNEKLFF.

The rearrangement uses TRBV27 and TRBJ2-1; 8 positions match TRBD2. Unmatched junction bases numbered 9, after V lost 4 bases and J lost 4 bases. Germline V gene data show CDR1 as MNHEY and CDR2 as SMNVEV (reference sequence). The CDR3 consists of 16 residues. As DNA, the CDR3 is TGTGCCAGCAGTTACTTGAGCGGGAGAAGTTACAATGAGCAGTTCTTC. Translating gives CASSYLSGRSYNEQFF.